This TCR beta chain was sequenced in a study of OX40 agonist ivuxolimab in advanced cancers. Profiled with immunoSEQ multiplex PCR; TCRdb holds only in-frame clones, not every one. The sample lists tens of thousands of clones, about 88% occurring once. Per germline, CDR1 ENHRY and CDR2 SYGVKD. With 6 bases clipped from V and 8 bases from J, the junction kept 4 bases outside the gene matches. This CDR3 is 14 amino acids long. Source: CD4+ or CD8+ T cells sorted from blood, taken in a trial of the OX40 agonist ivuxolimab. The chain is built from TRBV10-3 and TRBJ1-4; 12 bases map to TRBD1. The clonotype was recovered from an adult with an advanced solid tumor such as melanoma, head and neck, liver or kidney cancer. This CDR3 is CAISWDRGQEKLFF. The DNA for the CDR3 is TGTGCCATCAGCTGGGACAGGGGGCAGGAAAAACTGTTTTTT.